Below, 22 T cell receptor beta chains from the same sample are listed, as sequenced in a study of naive and memory T cell subsets. The beta constant-region primer was an equimolar mix of two oligonucleotides covering TRBC1 and TRBC2. TCRdb reanalysed the UMI-ligation and nested PCR reads using MiXCR and keeps one entry per CDR3 protein. Of around 90,000 distinct CDR3 sequences listed, 7% to 8% are singletons. The sequencing input was central memory CD4+ T cells from blood. The receptors derive from a human donor in good health.

This clonotype was detected a few times. V usage is TRBV6-2 or TRBV6-3 and J usage is TRBJ2-3; 8 bases match TRBD2. Germline V gives CDR1 MNHEY, CDR2 SVGEGT. V gave up 6 bases and J gave up 0 bases; unmatched junction bases: 14. The CDR3 extends over 18 amino acids. The chain's CDR3 is CASSPGAGGPPSTDTQYF. The CDR3 nucleotides are TGTGCCAGCAGCCCCGGGGCGGGGGGCCCCCCTAGCACAGATACGCAGTATTTT.

This clonotype was recorded many times. This sequence joins TRBV12-5 and TRBJ1-2; weak D call: TRBD1 (6 bases). V shed 3 bases and J shed 4 bases, with 9 bases lying between them. Germline values: CDR1 LGHNT, CDR2 FRNRAP. The CDR3 is 13 residues long. In nucleotides, the CDR3 is TGTGCTAGTGGTTTTGGACAGACCTATGGCTACACCTTC. Translated: CASGFGQTYGYTF.

This clonotype showed up just a few times. J is TRBJ2-3 and V is TRBV7-9, with 14 positions matching TRBD2. Germline CDR1 SEHNR, CDR2 FQNEAQ (reference sequence). V was clipped by 4 bases and J by 5 bases; unmatched bases: 2. The CDR3 has 15 amino acids. Here the CDR3 reads CASSSGTSGGDTQYF. The CDR3 nucleotides read TGTGCCAGCAGCTCGGGGACTAGCGGGGGAGATACGCAGTATTTT.

This clonotype was observed a handful of times. The chain uses TRBV2 and TRBJ1-4; D not certain. Germline CDR1 reads SNHLY; CDR2 reads FYNNEI. The CDR3 spans 14 residues. Trimming shortened V by 7 bases and J by 3 bases, and 12 bases separated the two germline ends. The CDR3 sequence is CASNSRASNEKLFF. For the CDR3, the DNA is TGTGCCAGCAATTCCCGGGCCTCTAATGAAAAACTGTTTTTT.

This clonotype was counted many times. The V gene is TRBV6-5, the J gene TRBJ2-3, with D perhaps TRBD1 (6 bases). The V gene lost 0 bases and the J gene lost 4 bases, with 11 bases spanning the gap. There are 15 residues in the CDR3. Germline loops: CDR1 MNHEY, CDR2 SVGAGI. CDR3 amino acids: CASSYSTGGSDTQYF. CDR3 sequence (DNA): TGTGCCAGCAGTTACTCGACAGGCGGCTCAGATACGCAGTATTTT.

The chain is built from TRBV18 and TRBJ1-2; D uncertain. The CDR3 totals 17 residues. The germline V gene has CDR1 KGHSH and CDR2 LQKENI. V dropped 0 bases and J dropped 1 base, with 15 bases sitting between them. The CDR3 bases are TGTGCCAGCTCACCACCAGTGGGGAGCGGGGATAACTATGGCTACACCTTC. The encoded protein is CASSPPVGSGDNYGYTF.

This clonotype was seen many times. The chain links TRBV10-3 to TRBJ1-1; D may be TRBD1 (6 bases). In germline, CDR1 is ENHRY, CDR2 SYGVKD. The CDR3 sequence is 15 residues long. V was cut by 6 bases and J by 0 bases, with 14 bases left in between. As DNA, the CDR3 is TGTGCCATCAGGGCTGATCAGGGGATGAACACTGAAGCTTTCTTT. Translation: CAIRADQGMNTEAFF.

The chain recombines TRBV12-3 or TRBV12-4 with TRBJ2-5; TRBD2 matches at 8 bases. This CDR3 has 17 amino acids. V was pared by 4 bases and J by 4 bases, with 14 bases of the junction left unmatched. The CDR3 here is CASSSGRSGNDRETQYF. The CDR3 nucleotides are TGTGCCAGCAGTTCAGGACGTAGCGGGAATGATCGAGAGACCCAGTACTTC.

This clonotype was recorded many times. This chain joins TRBV29-1 and TRBJ2-7, with 9 nucleotides matching TRBD1. The CDR3 loop spans 15 amino acids. The germline V gene has CDR1 SQVTM and CDR2 ANQGSEA. V dropped 3 bases and J dropped 4; count of bases not matched to a gene: 10. CDR3 in amino acids: CSVDWQGQGGYEQYF. For the CDR3, the DNA is TGCAGCGTTGATTGGCAGGGACAGGGAGGTTACGAGCAGTACTTC.

Comment on this clonotype: This may be a read error, as it is one base from a much larger clone. The chain employs TRBV6-6 and TRBJ2-5; 8 positions agree with TRBD1. The CDR3 runs to 14 residues. Germline V gives CDR1 MNHNY, CDR2 SVGAGI (reference sequence). Trimming took 7 bases from V and 5 from J; bases not matched to a gene: 9. CDR3 amino acids: CASIRTGRSETQYF. In DNA, the CDR3 is TGTGCCAGCATCCGGACAGGGAGGTCGGAGACCCAGTACTTC.

This chain links TRBV28 with TRBJ1-3; 12 nucleotides agree with TRBD1. Germline assignment: CDR1 MDHEN and CDR2 SYDVKM. V was pared by 5 bases and J by 1 base, with 9 bases of the junction left unmatched. The CDR3 is made up of 18 amino acids. The CDR3 loop is CASSGQKGQGASGNTIYF. CDR3 nucleotide sequence: TGTGCCAGCAGTGGACAAAAGGGACAGGGGGCTTCTGGAAACACCATATATTTT.

V and J are TRBV9 and TRBJ2-1; TRBD2 matches 8 bases. CDR3 length equals 15 residues. Germline CDR1 reads SGDLS; CDR2 reads YYNGEE. With 2 bases clipped from V and 5 bases from J, the junction kept 6 bases outside the gene matches. The CDR3 loop is CASSVAGGAHNEQFF. In DNA form, the CDR3 reads TGTGCCAGCAGCGTGGCCGGGGGGGCACACAATGAGCAGTTCTTC.

In its sample, this clonotype was seen many times. The chain joins TRBV7-2 to TRBJ1-5, with D possibly TRBD1 on 5 matching bases. CDR1 SGHTA and CDR2 FQGNSA come from the germline V gene. The CDR3 runs to 15 residues. V shed 5 bases and J shed 0 bases, with 11 bases lying between them. CDR3 sequence: CASSTGPNSNQPQHF. The CDR3 DNA is TGTGCCAGCAGCACGGGGCCTAATAGCAATCAGCCCCAGCATTTT.

The chain couples TRBV5-1 to TRBJ1-3; D gene ambiguous. Germline V gene sequence: CDR1 SGHRS, CDR2 YFSETQ. The CDR3 is 15 amino acids. The V and J ends lost 5 bases and 0 bases respectively, with 12 bases between them. The CDR3: CASSYDGASGNTIYF. The DNA for the CDR3 is TGCGCCAGCAGTTACGACGGTGCCTCTGGAAACACCATATATTTT. Using reference TRBV5-1 and TRBJ1-3 for the parts outside the CDR3, the full variable domain is KAGVTQTPRYLIKTRGQQVTLSCSPISGHRSVSWYQQTPGQGLQFLFEYFSETQRNKGNFPGRFSGRQFSNSRSEMNVSTLELGDSALYLCASSYDGASGNTIYFGEGSWLTVV.

This clonotype was counted a few times. V is TRBV12-3 or TRBV12-4 and J is TRBJ2-1; tentative D call: TRBD1 (6 bases). The CDR3 runs to 14 residues. Trimming removed 8 bases at V and 1 base at J, with 12 bases between. The CDR3 region is CASVGGQSYNEQFF. CDR3 nucleotide sequence: TGTGCCAGCGTTGGAGGACAGTCCTACAATGAGCAGTTCTTC.

This clonotype appeared many times. The genes are TRBV20-1 and TRBJ2-3, with 8 bases lining up with TRBD2. Trimming cost V 6 bases and J 0 bases; bases outside gene matches: 8. This CDR3 spans 15 amino acids. Germline lookup yields CDR1 DFQATT and CDR2 SNEGSKA (reference sequence). The CDR3 DNA reads as TGCAGTGCCCGCAGTAGCGGGACCAGCACAGATACGCAGTATTTT. This gives the protein CSARSSGTSTDTQYF.

This clonotype has just a few counts. This sequence joins TRBV20-1 and TRBJ2-7; D uncertain. CDR3 length: 12 residues. Germline V gene sequence: CDR1 DFQATT, CDR2 SNEGSKA (reference sequence). V dropped 3 bases and J dropped 2 bases, with 8 bases sitting between them. In nucleotides, the CDR3 is TGCAGTGCTAGTAAGTCGGCCTACGAGCAGTACTTC. It specifies CSASKSAYEQYF.

The V gene is TRBV20-1, the J gene TRBJ1-6; D not resolved. With 1 base removed from V and 8 bases from J, the gap between germline ends came to 9 bases. Germline assignment: CDR1 DFQATT and CDR2 SNEGSKA (reference sequence). CDR3 length: 13 amino acids. CDR3 protein: CSARVIRDSPLHF. The DNA of the CDR3 is TGCAGTGCTAGAGTTATACGGGATTCACCCCTCCACTTT.

The chain combines TRBV14 with TRBJ2-5; either TRBD1 or TRBD2 may supply D (5 bases each). The CDR3 contains 16 residues. The germline V gene has CDR1 SGHDN and CDR2 FVKESK. The germline V and J ends were trimmed by 2 bases and 1 base, with 14 bases remaining between them. CDR3 bases: TGTGCCAGCAGCCAACTTCGGGGCCCGATCCAAGAGACCCAGTACTTC. Translation: CASSQLRGPIQETQYF.

This clonotype was seen at least ten times. The rearrangement links TRBV7-2 to TRBJ2-7; 9 nucleotides line up with TRBD1. J gave up 6 bases and V 5 bases, and 8 bases lay outside the gene matches. Germline CDR1 reads SGHTA; CDR2 reads FQGNSA. This CDR3 spans 14 amino acids. This CDR3 reads CASSRPGTGIEQYF. The CDR3 bases are TGTGCCAGCAGCCGGCCCGGGACAGGGATCGAGCAGTACTTC.

This clonotype was observed a few times. The chain carries TRBV5-6 and TRBJ2-7; the D is unclear. Trimming cost V 0 bases and J 6 bases, with 13 bases left between them. CDR1 and CDR2 (germline): SGHDT, YYEEEE. The CDR3 contains 14 residues. The CDR3 reads CASSLVDRSAEQYF. CDR3 bases: TGTGCCAGCAGCTTGGTGGATCGTTCCGCCGAGCAGTACTTC.

This clonotype was seen a handful of times. The chain carries TRBV30 and TRBJ2-7; D is unclear. The germline gives CDR1 GTSNPN, CDR2 SVGIG (reference sequence). V lost 1 base, J lost 0 bases, and 7 bases lay in between. The length of the CDR3 is 13 residues. The CDR3 DNA reads TGTGCCTGGAGTGGCAGGAGCTCCTACGAGCAGTACTTC. Protein product: CAWSGRSSYEQYF.